This paragraph covers one T cell receptor (beta chain) sequence. This sample is part of a study of blood T cell repertoires in COVID-19. Whole-study context: Whether acute or convalescent, the COVID-19 samples came from the United States, Italy and Spain.

Produced via immunoSEQ multiplex PCR; TCRdb's table is partial and in-frame only. The table includes some 250,000 clones, around 80% detected once. V lost 3 bases and J 3 bases, leaving 12 bases between the germline ends. The CDR3 contains 15 residues. Germline V gene lookup returns CDR1 SNHLY and CDR2 FYNNEI. The sequencing input was peripheral blood. The gene calls are TRBV2 and TRBJ1-5, with no clear D. The sequence was collected from a man in his 60s with acute or convalescent COVID-19. CDR3 sequence: CASSETGLINQPQHF. The CDR3 nucleotides read TGTGCCAGCAGTGAGACTGGACTGATCAATCAGCCCCAGCATTTT.